A selection of T cell receptor beta chains follows, all from one sample in a study of blood T cell repertoires in COVID-19. Here immunoSEQ multiplex PCR was the method, and the copy in TCRdb shows in-frame clones only, minus some. The sample has about 140,000 clones, more than 60% seen once. The sequencing sample was made of peripheral blood. These receptors were collected from a woman aged 55 to 70 with acute or convalescent COVID-19. Both conserved end residues are part of each CDR3. The D gene is left open where the match is weak. Rows may omit the clone size; those that give it use once, few, many or a size class.

>NA|TRBV28|TRBJ2-3|NA|15
CASSFRGLYTDTQYF
TGTGCCAGCAGTTTTCGCGGGCTCTACACAGATACGCAGTATTTT
>NA|TRBV6-6|TRBJ2-1|TRBD2|19
CASSWGTSGRRRGDNEQFF
TGTGCCAGCAGCTGGGGGACTAGCGGGAGGAGGAGGGGCGACAATGAGCAGTTCTTC
>NA|TRBV3-1/TRBV3-2|TRBJ2-1|NA|15
CASSQVARSYNEQFF
TGTGCCAGCAGCCAAGTTGCGAGGTCCTACAATGAGCAGTTCTTC
>NA|TRBV27|TRBJ1-5|NA|14
CASTKLYSNQPQHF
TGTGCCAGCACCAAACTTTATAGCAATCAGCCCCAGCATTTT
>NA|TRBV10-3|TRBJ2-3|NA|13
CAISELIGDTQYF
TGTGCCATCAGTGAACTGATTGGAGATACGCAGTATTTT
>NA|TRBV2|TRBJ2-1|TRBD1|14
CASTRDRVYNEQFF
TGTGCCAGCACCCGGGACAGGGTGTACAATGAGCAGTTCTTC
>NA|TRBV5-6|TRBJ2-7|NA|13
CASSLVGNGEQYF
TGTGCCAGCAGCTTGGTCGGGAATGGGGAGCAGTACTTC
>NA|TRBV7-8|TRBJ2-1|TRBD1|13
CASSTRTGNEQFF
TGTGCCAGCAGCACCCGGACAGGGAATGAGCAGTTCTTC
>NA|TRBV7-9|TRBJ1-5|NA|14
CASSPAGRDQPQHF
TGTGCCAGCAGCCCGGCGGGGCGGGATCAGCCCCAGCATTTT
>NA|TRBV10-3|TRBJ2-1|TRBD2|13
CAISSGLANEQFF
TGTGCCATCAGTTCGGGACTAGCGAATGAGCAGTTCTTC
>once|TRBV9|TRBJ2-1|NA|15
CASSVGLADYNEQFF
TGTGCCAGCAGCGTGGGTCTAGCAGACTACAATGAGCAGTTCTTC
>few|TRBV2|TRBJ2-7|NA|11
CASSEISEQYF
TGTGCCAGCAGTGAAATTAGCGAGCAGTACTTC
>NA|TRBV19|TRBJ2-5|TRBD2|13
CASSIGLAETQYF
TGTGCCAGTAGTATTGGACTAGCAGAGACCCAGTACTTC
>NA|TRBV6-5|TRBJ2-1|TRBD1|15
CASSPDRRTYNEQFF
TGTGCCAGCAGCCCGGACAGGAGGACTTACAATGAGCAGTTCTTC
>NA|TRBV5-8|TRBJ2-5|NA|14
CASSPTGAEETQYF
TGTGCCAGCAGCCCAACAGGAGCCGAAGAGACCCAGTACTTC
>NA|TRBV10-3|TRBJ1-1|NA|14
CAISVGRPNTEAFF
TGTGCCATCTCAGTGGGCAGGCCAAACACTGAAGCTTTCTTT
>few|TRBV30|TRBJ1-2|NA|12
CAVMASGYGYTF
TGTGCCGTAATGGCTTCGGGCTATGGCTACACCTTC
>few|TRBV18|TRBJ1-4|TRBD1|18
CASSPLFYRQGRNEKLFF
TGTGCCAGCTCACCTCTTTTTTATCGACAGGGCCGTAATGAAAAACTGTTTTTT
>once|TRBV7-2|TRBJ2-7|TRBD2|15
CASSLSLAVTYEQYF
TGTGCCAGCAGCTTATCACTAGCGGTTACCTACGAGCAGTACTTC
>NA|TRBV9|TRBJ2-2|TRBD1|15
CASSLRTGRTGELFF
TGTGCCAGCAGCCTTAGGACAGGGAGGACCGGGGAGCTGTTTTTT
>NA|TRBV7-8|TRBJ2-3|TRBD1|15
CASSFLQGAGDTQYF
TGTGCCAGCAGCTTCTTACAGGGGGCTGGGGATACGCAGTATTTT
>NA|TRBV7-9|TRBJ2-7|NA|13
CASSLAAIDEQYF
TGTGCCAGCAGCTTAGCTGCTATCGACGAGCAGTACTTC
>once|TRBV28|TRBJ2-5|TRBD1|16
CASSLRGTGGRETQYF
TGTGCCAGCAGTTTGAGGGGGACAGGGGGCCGGGAGACCCAGTACTTC
>NA|TRBV5-4|TRBJ2-5|TRBD2|16
CASSLRTSGRRETQYF
TGTGCCAGCAGCTTGCGGACTAGCGGGAGGAGGGAGACCCAGTACTTC
>NA|TRBV3-1/TRBV3-2|TRBJ1-1|NA|13
CASSPEDSTEAFF
TGTGCCAGCAGCCCGGAGGATAGCACTGAAGCTTTCTTT